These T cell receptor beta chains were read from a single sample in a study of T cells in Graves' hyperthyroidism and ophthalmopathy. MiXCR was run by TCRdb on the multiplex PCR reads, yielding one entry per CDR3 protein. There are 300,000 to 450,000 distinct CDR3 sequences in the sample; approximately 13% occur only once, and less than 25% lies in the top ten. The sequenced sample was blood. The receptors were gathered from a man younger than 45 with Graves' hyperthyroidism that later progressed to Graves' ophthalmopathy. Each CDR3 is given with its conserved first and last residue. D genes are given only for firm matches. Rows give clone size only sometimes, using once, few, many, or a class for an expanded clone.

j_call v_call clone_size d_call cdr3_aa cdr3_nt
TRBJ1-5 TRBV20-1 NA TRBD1 CSARAEQGIGNQPQHF TGCAGTGCTAGGGCCGAACAGGGGATCGGCAATCAGCCCCAGCATTTT
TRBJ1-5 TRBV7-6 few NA CASSKYPGSNQPQHF TGTGCCAGCAGCAAATACCCGGGGAGCAATCAGCCCCAGCATTTT
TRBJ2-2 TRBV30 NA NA CAWSVRGDFRTGELFF TGTGCCTGGAGTGTTAGAGGGGATTTTAGGACCGGGGAGCTGTTTTTT
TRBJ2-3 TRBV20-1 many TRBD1 CSASSDRGMDTQYF TGCAGTGCTAGTTCGGACAGGGGGATGGATACGCAGTATTTT
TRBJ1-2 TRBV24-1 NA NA CATSDPGTGYGYTF TGTGCCACCAGTGATCCCGGGACTGGGTATGGCTACACCTTC
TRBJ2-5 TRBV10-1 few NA CASPGLKKETQYF TGCGCCAGTCCCGGACTGAAAAAAGAGACCCAGTACTTC
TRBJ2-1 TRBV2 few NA CASTWESYNEQFF TGTGCCAGCACCTGGGAGTCCTACAATGAGCAGTTCTTC
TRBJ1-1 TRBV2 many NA CARKVPGEAFF TGTGCCAGGAAGGTCCCGGGTGAAGCTTTCTTT
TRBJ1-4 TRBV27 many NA CASSPRDGEKLFF TGTGCCAGCAGCCCCAGGGACGGTGAAAAACTGTTTTTT
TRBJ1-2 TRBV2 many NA CASSEDGRAMGYTF TGTGCCAGCAGTGAAGACGGCAGGGCTATGGGCTACACCTTC
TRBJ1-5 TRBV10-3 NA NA CAISEWDTYQPQHF TGTGCCATCAGTGAGTGGGACACGTATCAGCCCCAGCATTTT
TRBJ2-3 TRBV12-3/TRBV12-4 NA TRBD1 CASRTGVDTQYF TGTGCCAGCAGAACAGGGGTGGATACGCAGTATTTT
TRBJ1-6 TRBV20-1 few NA CSARVGGWNSPLHF TGCAGTGCTAGAGTTGGGGGTTGGAATTCACCCCTCCACTTT
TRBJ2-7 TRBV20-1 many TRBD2 CSARGERGATYEQYF TGCAGTGCCCGAGGGGAGCGGGGAGCGACCTACGAGCAGTACTTC
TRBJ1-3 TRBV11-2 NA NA CASSLRTTPSGNTIYF TGTGCCAGCAGCTTGAGAACAACCCCATCTGGAAACACCATATATTTT
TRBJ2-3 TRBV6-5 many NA CASSYGQSTDTQYF TGTGCCAGCAGTTACGGACAGAGCACAGATACGCAGTATTTT